The 5 T cell receptor beta chains given below trace back to one sample, sequenced in a study of T cell responses to AZD1222 COVID-19 vaccine (dated by TCRdb to about 2021). The library was prepared using the immunoSEQ multiplex PCR assay. Sourced from immuneACCESS, this table was stored by TCRdb with only in-frame sequences that have V and J called. A share of the clones is absent; for the studies checked, an unresolved V gene accounts for under half, and the remainder has no known explanation. The sample table contains around 100,000 clones; only one count was recorded for roughly nine tenths of them. The ten largest clones capture about 3.1% of the sample. Read against the paper, the sample's time point label means: about 28 days (+/-7) after the second vaccine dose. The intended sense of this specimen's treatment or condition label: meningococcal conjugate vaccine given as trial control. Source: peripheral blood, taken 28 days after the second dose of the MenACWY control vaccine. The origin of the receptors is an adult who received the MenACWY meningococcal vaccine as a control.

This chain links TRBV7-3 with TRBJ2-1; 9 bases are a match to TRBD1. CDR3 length equals 13 residues. In germline, CDR1 is SGHTA, CDR2 FQGTGA. V trimming: 4 bases; J trimming: 7 bases; junction bases outside the gene matches: 2. The CDR3 is CASSSGQGNEQFF. The CDR3, as DNA: TGTGCCAGCAGCTCGGGACAGGGTAATGAGCAGTTCTTC. The entire variable domain, with the rest obtained from reference TRBV7-3 and TRBJ2-1, is as follows: GAGVSQTPSNKVTEKGKYVELRCDPISGHTALYWYRQSLGQGPEFLIYFQGTGAADDSGLPNDRFFAVRPEGSVSTLKIQRTERGDSAVYLCASSSGQGNEQFFGPGTRLTVL.

The CDR3 sequence: CASSLYFRDKSFYGYTF. The CDR3 DNA sequence: TGTGCCAGTAGCCTTTATTTCCGGGACAAAAGTTTCTATGGCTACACCTTC. This chain joins TRBV19 and TRBJ1-2, with D maybe TRBD1 (6 bases). The CDR3 runs 17 residues. Germline-derived CDR1 and CDR2 are LNHDA and SQIVND (reference sequence). Trimming pared 6 bases from V and 4 bases from J, leaving 24 bases between.

The chain links TRBV7-2 to TRBJ1-2; D unclear. Trimming cost V 5 bases and J 2 bases, with 18 bases left between them. Germline-derived CDR1 and CDR2 are SGHTA and FQGNSA. The CDR3 covers 16 residues. The CDR3 loop reads CASSLHGPITNYGYTF. In DNA, the CDR3 is TGTGCCAGCAGCCTCCATGGGCCGATAACGAACTATGGCTACACCTTC.

This chain joins TRBV29-1 and TRBJ2-3; TRBD1 matches at 8 bases. The CDR3 sequence is 14 residues long. The V gene end was trimmed by 7 bases and the J gene end by 3 bases; junction bases not matched to a gene: 9. CDR1 and CDR2 from the germline V gene are SQVTM and ANQGSEA. The CDR3 is CSAPGTGGTDTQYF. For the CDR3, the DNA is TGCAGCGCCCCCGGGACAGGAGGTACAGATACGCAGTATTTT.

V gene TRBV6-2 or TRBV6-3 combines with J gene TRBJ1-1; 8 nucleotides align to TRBD1. After removal of 5 bases from V and 0 bases from J, the junction contained 2 bases not matched to a gene. From germline, CDR1 is MNHEY and CDR2 SVGEGT. The length of the CDR3 is 14 residues. The CDR3 DNA is TGTGCCAGCAGTGGACAGGGCCTGAACACTGAAGCTTTCTTT. Amino acids: CASSGQGLNTEAFF.